These 26 T cell receptor beta chains were all obtained from the same sample, sequenced in a study of beta chain features in type 1 diabetes. TCRB transcripts that were expressed got sequenced, as all of the isolated RNA had been reverse transcribed. Sequencing used immunoSEQ multiplex PCR; TCRdb keeps in-frame clones, though not all of them. The table includes under 400,000 clones, roughly an eighth detected once. The sample taken for sequencing was naive CD4+ T cells from blood. The receptors originated from a man between 18 and 35 years old in good health.

The chain combines TRBV6-1 with TRBJ2-1, with 15 bases lining up with TRBD2. The CDR3 is 16 amino acids. Looked up from germline, CDR1 is MNHNS and CDR2 is SASEGT. V shed 4 bases and J 2 bases; nucleotides not matched to a gene: 0. CDR3 coding DNA: TGTGCCAGCAGTGGGACTAGCGGGGGGGCCTACAATGAGCAGTTCTTC. Its translation: CASSGTSGGAYNEQFF.

The chain has TRBV7-3 and TRBJ1-1, with D unclear. CDR1 SGHTA and CDR2 FQGTGA come from the germline V gene. CDR3 length: 14 amino acids. V dropped 4 bases and J dropped 4 bases, with 13 bases sitting between them. The CDR3 loop is CASSSYGPGTEAFF. CDR3 DNA sequence: TGTGCCAGCAGCTCCTACGGTCCGGGCACTGAAGCTTTCTTT.

The rearrangement joins TRBV19 to TRBJ2-7, with D maybe TRBD1 (5 bases). The germline CDR1 and CDR2 sequences are LNHDA and SQIVND (reference sequence). This CDR3 contains 13 residues. V lost 5 bases to trimming and J lost 3 bases, with 11 bases between them. The CDR3 bases are TGTGCCAGTAGTCGGCCGCAGGGCTACGAGCAGTACTTC. Residues: CASSRPQGYEQYF.

This clone was seen a few times. V usage is TRBV7-9 and J usage is TRBJ2-5, with 8 bases fitting TRBD2. The CDR3 is 13 amino acids. V trimming: 5 bases; J trimming: 4 bases; junction bases outside the gene matches: 3. Germline V lookup: CDR1 SEHNR, CDR2 FQNEAQ (reference sequence). The CDR3 sequence is CASSRGGAETQYF. Written as DNA, the CDR3 is TGTGCCAGCAGCCGGGGGGGCGCAGAGACCCAGTACTTC.

This clone has more than one count but fewer than ten. Additional DNA sequences in this sample encode the identical CDR3. The chain uses TRBV5-1 and TRBJ1-2; D is undetermined. Trimming pared 4 bases from V and 2 bases from J, leaving 12 bases between. The CDR3 consists of 14 residues. The V gene's germline CDR1 is SGHRS and CDR2 YFSETQ. The CDR3 here is CASSLDGGNYGYTF. The CDR3 bases are TGCGCCAGCAGCCTGGACGGAGGCAACTATGGCTACACCTTC.

This clone was seen more than once but under ten times. The genes are TRBV5-1 and TRBJ2-1, with 7 bases aligning to TRBD2. This CDR3 region has 16 residues. Germline V gene lookup returns CDR1 SGHRS and CDR2 YFSETQ. V dropped 0 bases and J dropped 3; count of bases not matched to a gene: 6. CDR3 in DNA: TGCGCCAGCAGCTTGGTAGGGACTAACGACTACAATGAGCAGTTCTTC. It translates to CASSLVGTNDYNEQFF.

The sample holds a few counts of this clone. This chain links TRBV28 with TRBJ2-7; 8 bases match TRBD1. The CDR3 length is 14 residues. The germline V gene has CDR1 MDHEN and CDR2 SYDVKM. The V and J ends lost 6 bases and 6 bases, in that order; junction bases with no gene match: 10. CDR3 loop: CASSLGQGDGEQYF. The CDR3 coding sequence is TGTGCCAGCAGCCTTGGACAGGGTGACGGCGAGCAGTACTTC.

The genes are TRBV5-4 and TRBJ2-3; 10 bases are a match to TRBD2. Germline V lookup: CDR1 SGHNT, CDR2 YYREEE (reference sequence). With 0 bases clipped from V and 4 bases from J, the junction kept 8 bases outside the gene matches. The CDR3 covers 17 residues. CDR3 in amino acids: CASSLEALAGSADTQYF. In nucleotides, the CDR3 is TGTGCCAGCAGCTTGGAAGCACTAGCGGGAAGTGCAGATACGCAGTATTTT.

There are a few counts of this clone. This chain connects TRBV2 to TRBJ1-2; D possibly corresponds to TRBD1 (6 bases). The CDR3 is made up of 14 amino acids. The germline gives CDR1 SNHLY, CDR2 FYNNEI. V was shortened by 8 bases and J by 2 bases, with 15 bases between the two germline ends. CDR3 sequence (DNA): TGTGCCAGCGGAACCAGGGGTTCGAACTATGGCTACACCTTC. Translated: CASGTRGSNYGYTF.

J is TRBJ2-3 and V is TRBV7-2; 9 bases align to TRBD1. The length of the CDR3 is 14 residues. In germline, CDR1 is SGHTA, CDR2 FQGNSA. V was clipped by 4 bases and J by 3 bases; unmatched bases: 2. Here the CDR3 reads CASSYGQGTDTQYF. DNA of the CDR3: TGTGCCAGCAGCTATGGACAGGGGACAGATACGCAGTATTTT.

This clone was seen a handful of times. The J gene is TRBJ1-1, the V gene TRBV18, with D possibly being TRBD1 (6 bases). Deletions cut 3 bases from V and 3 bases from J, with 8 bases between. From germline, CDR1 is KGHSH and CDR2 LQKENI. This CDR3 comprises 13 residues. The CDR3 protein is CASSPRQDTEAFF. The CDR3 region has the DNA TGTGCCAGCTCACCCAGACAGGACACTGAAGCTTTCTTT.

The V and J genes are TRBV5-6 and TRBJ2-3; weak D call: TRBD1 (6 bases). The CDR3 runs 15 residues. CDR1 SGHDT and CDR2 YYEEEE come from the germline V gene. Trimming took 4 bases from V and 1 from J, leaving 13 bases between them. In DNA, the CDR3 is TGTGCCAGCAGCAGAACAGGGTGGGGCACAGATACGCAGTATTTT. Protein: CASSRTGWGTDTQYF.

This clone was found a few times. V is TRBV4-2 and J is TRBJ2-7; TRBD2 matches at 10 bases. Trimming cost V 1 base and J 2 bases; bases outside gene matches: 11. CDR1 is LGHNA, CDR2 YNFKEQ, per germline. This CDR3 has 18 residues. In nucleotides, the CDR3 is TGTGCCAGCAGCCAAGCGGGGCTAGCGGGAGCCGTCCCCTACGAGCAGTACTTC. It encodes CASSQAGLAGAVPYEQYF.

The chain links TRBV6-5 to TRBJ2-3; TRBD2 agrees at 7 bases. This CDR3 contains 15 residues. The J segment lost 6 bases and the V segment lost 4 bases, leaving 10 bases of the junction unmatched. Germline CDR1 reads MNHEY; CDR2 reads SVGAGI. The CDR3 loop is CASSSRLARRDTQYF. The CDR3 DNA reads as TGTGCCAGCAGTTCCAGACTAGCTCGACGGGATACGCAGTATTTT.

In this sample, this clone turned up a few times. CDR3 sequence (DNA): TGTGCCACCGAAGCCTTATCCTCCTCTGGAAACACCATATATTTT. Translation: CATEALSSSGNTIYF. This chain joins TRBV10-3 and TRBJ1-3; D is undetermined. Trimming removed 10 bases at V and 0 bases at J, with 16 bases between. CDR1 and CDR2 from the germline V gene are ENHRY and SYGVKD. The CDR3 length is 15 residues.

Comment on this clone: The sample carries other DNA sequences with the same CDR3. V gene TRBV9 combines with J gene TRBJ2-5; 8 nucleotides line up with TRBD2. The CDR3 runs to 14 residues. V was clipped by 0 bases and J by 4 bases; unmatched bases: 2. CDR1 and CDR2 (germline): SGDLS, YYNGEE. The chain's CDR3 is CASSVGLAGETQYF. CDR3 DNA: TGTGCCAGCAGCGTAGGCCTAGCGGGAGAGACCCAGTACTTC.

The gene calls are TRBV7-9 and TRBJ2-1; TRBD1 matches at 9 bases. The V segment lost 5 bases and the J segment 0 bases; nucleotides outside the gene matches: 2. Germline CDR1 SEHNR, CDR2 FQNEAQ (reference sequence). The CDR3 runs to 15 residues. The DNA for the CDR3 is TGTGCCAGCAGCAAGACAGGGGGCTCCTACAATGAGCAGTTCTTC. It encodes CASSKTGGSYNEQFF.

This clone turned up a few times. This chain links TRBV15 with TRBJ1-1; D uncertain. CDR1 is LNHNV and CDR2 is YYDKDF in the germline V gene (reference sequence). The CDR3 covers 13 residues. The germline V and J ends were trimmed by 0 bases and 7 bases, with 9 bases remaining between them. This CDR3 is CATSRDRLHEAFF. DNA of the CDR3: TGTGCCACCAGCAGAGATCGACTACATGAAGCTTTCTTT. Supplemented by reference TRBV15 and TRBJ1-1, the full variable domain reads DAMVIQNPRYQVTQFGKPVTLSCSQTLNHNVMYWYQQKSSQAPKLLFHYYDKDFNNEADTPDNFQSRRPNTSFCFLDIRSPGLGDTAMYLCATSRDRLHEAFFGQGTRLTVV.

V and J are TRBV28 and TRBJ2-7; 8 bases line up with TRBD2. CDR1 and CDR2 from the germline V gene are MDHEN and SYDVKM. There are 15 residues in the CDR3. J gave up 1 base and V 7 bases, and 9 bases lay outside the gene matches. The DNA for the CDR3 is TGTGCCAGCACAGGCGGGGGGACTCAATCCTACGAGCAGTACTTC. This encodes CASTGGGTQSYEQYF.

This clone has only a few counts. The rearrangement joins TRBV7-9 to TRBJ1-6; D possibly corresponds to TRBD1 (5 bases). The CDR3 loop spans 12 amino acids. The germline V and J ends were trimmed by 1 base and 14 bases, with 9 bases remaining between them. Germline V gene sequence: CDR1 SEHNR, CDR2 FQNEAQ (reference sequence). CDR3 nucleotide sequence: TGTGCCAGCAGCTTAGAGGGCAGGGCCCTCCACTTT. It codes for CASSLEGRALHF.

This clone was seen only a few times. The chain recombines TRBV4-3 with TRBJ1-2, with 7 positions matching TRBD1. The V and J ends lost 0 bases and 7 bases, in that order; junction bases with no gene match: 8. The CDR3 totals 15 residues. Per germline, CDR1 LGHNA and CDR2 YSLEER. In nucleotides, the CDR3 is TGCGCCAGCAGCCAAGAGGAGGGGGCGGATGGTGGCTACACCTTC. Translation gives CASSQEEGADGGYTF.

Only a few counts were recorded for this clone. The chain couples TRBV7-2 to TRBJ1-1; 9 bases are a match to TRBD1. Germline CDR1 is SGHTA and CDR2 is FQGNSA. After removal of 6 bases from V and 4 bases from J, the junction contained 9 bases not matched to a gene. CDR3 size: 15 residues. Written as DNA, the CDR3 is TGTGCCAGCAGTTTGCACAGGGGGCAGGTCACTGAAGCTTTCTTT. Translation gives CASSLHRGQVTEAFF.

This clone was observed a few times. The chain couples TRBV2 to TRBJ2-7, with D perhaps matching TRBD1 (8 bases). Trimming cost V 1 base and J 6 bases, with 16 bases left between them. The CDR3 is 15 residues long. Per germline, CDR1 SNHLY and CDR2 FYNNEI. The chain's CDR3 is CASSEGSNRGGEQYF. DNA for the CDR3: TGTGCCAGCAGTGAAGGGTCGAACAGGGGGGGCGAGCAGTACTTC.

This chain joins TRBV4-2 and TRBJ1-4, with no clear D. The CDR3 runs to 17 residues. CDR1 and CDR2 (germline): LGHNA, YNFKEQ. V was pared by 0 bases and J by 8 bases, with 19 bases between. Here the CDR3 reads CASSQDPAGVWYEKLFF. CDR3 DNA: TGTGCCAGCAGCCAAGATCCGGCCGGGGTGTGGTACGAAAAACTGTTTTTT.

This clone was found a few times. The chain carries TRBV20-1 and TRBJ2-7, with 7 nucleotides matching TRBD1. The CDR3 extends over 11 amino acids. The germline V gene encodes CDR1 DFQATT and CDR2 SNEGSKA (reference sequence). J gave up 4 bases and V 5 bases, and 2 bases lay outside the gene matches. CDR3 DNA: TGCAGTGCTCAACAGGGGTACGAGCAGTACTTC. Amino acids: CSAQQGYEQYF.

As DNA, the CDR3 is TGTGCCACCAGCAGAGAACAAGCGGGGAATACGCAGTATTTT. It yields the protein CATSREQAGNTQYF. The V gene is TRBV15, the J gene TRBJ2-3, with 7 bases matching TRBD2. Looked up from germline, CDR1 is LNHNV and CDR2 is YYDKDF (reference sequence). This CDR3 is 14 amino acids long. V lost 0 bases to trimming and J lost 7 bases; unmatched junction nucleotides: 4.